The rows below give T cell receptor beta chains drawn from one sample of a study of blood T cell repertoires in COVID-19. Here immunoSEQ multiplex PCR was the method, and the copy in TCRdb shows in-frame clones only, minus some. The sample holds a few hundred thousand clones, approximately 83% seen once. Material for sequencing was PBMCs or T cells enriched from blood (not recorded which). Receptors originate from a woman younger than 45 who had recovered from COVID-19. Both conserved end residues are part of each CDR3. Each record gives: clone size, D gene, V gene, J gene, CDR3 protein, CDR3 DNA. The D gene is left open where the match is weak. Only some rows state a clone size, as once, few, many or a class for expanded clones.

clone_size: -
d_call: TRBD2
v_call: TRBV19
j_call: TRBJ2-3
cdr3_aa: CATSLIAGSTDTQYF
cdr3_nt: TGTGCCACCTCCTTGATAGCGGGTAGCACAGATACGCAGTATTTT

clone_size: -
d_call: TRBD2
v_call: TRBV27
j_call: TRBJ2-1
cdr3_aa: CASLGLARGGEQFF
cdr3_nt: TGTGCCAGCCTTGGACTAGCTAGAGGGGGTGAGCAGTTCTTC

clone_size: medium-sized
d_call: TRBD2
v_call: TRBV29-1
j_call: TRBJ2-1
cdr3_aa: CSVGAGGDHNEQFF
cdr3_nt: TGCAGCGTGGGGGCGGGAGGAGACCACAATGAGCAGTTCTTC

clone_size: -
d_call: -
v_call: TRBV28
j_call: TRBJ1-5
cdr3_aa: CASSFLLGGSSSNQPQHF
cdr3_nt: TGTGCCAGCAGTTTCCTCTTGGGGGGGTCGAGTAGCAATCAGCCCCAGCATTTT

clone_size: -
d_call: TRBD1
v_call: TRBV25-1
j_call: TRBJ2-7
cdr3_aa: CATRPRDRGTYEQYF
cdr3_nt: TGTGCCACCCGCCCCCGGGACAGGGGGACCTACGAGCAGTACTTC

clone_size: -
d_call: TRBD1
v_call: TRBV5-4
j_call: TRBJ1-1
cdr3_aa: CASSEGARDTEAFF
cdr3_nt: TGTGCCAGCAGCGAGGGGGCGAGGGACACTGAAGCTTTCTTT

clone_size: -
d_call: TRBD2
v_call: TRBV30
j_call: TRBJ2-1
cdr3_aa: CAWSVGGGQINEQFF
cdr3_nt: TGTGCCTGGAGTGTCGGCGGGGGGCAAATTAATGAGCAGTTCTTC

clone_size: -
d_call: TRBD1
v_call: TRBV29-1
j_call: TRBJ1-2
cdr3_aa: CSVGQGHGYTF
cdr3_nt: TGCAGCGTTGGACAGGGACATGGCTACACCTTC

clone_size: -
d_call: TRBD2
v_call: TRBV5-4
j_call: TRBJ2-1
cdr3_aa: CASTLSGGASNEQFF
cdr3_nt: TGTGCCAGCACCCTTAGCGGGGGGGCCTCCAATGAGCAGTTCTTC

clone_size: -
d_call: -
v_call: TRBV28
j_call: TRBJ1-6
cdr3_aa: CASSLGDSYGRPLHF
cdr3_nt: TGTGCCAGCAGCCTAGGGGACTCTTATGGGCGTCCCCTCCACTTT

clone_size: -
d_call: -
v_call: TRBV5-1
j_call: TRBJ1-1
cdr3_aa: CASSFPGRAFF
cdr3_nt: TGCGCCAGCAGCTTCCCTGGGCGAGCTTTCTTT

clone_size: -
d_call: -
v_call: TRBV9
j_call: TRBJ1-6
cdr3_aa: CASSVGEGGGFSPLHF
cdr3_nt: TGTGCCAGCAGCGTAGGTGAAGGGGGGGGCTTTTCACCCCTCCACTTT

clone_size: -
d_call: TRBD1
v_call: TRBV11-2
j_call: TRBJ2-7
cdr3_aa: CASSRDRYYEQYF
cdr3_nt: TGTGCCAGCAGCCGGGACAGGTACTACGAGCAGTACTTC

clone_size: -
d_call: TRBD1
v_call: TRBV2
j_call: TRBJ1-1
cdr3_aa: CASSTGVTEAFF
cdr3_nt: TGTGCCAGCAGTACAGGGGTTACTGAAGCTTTCTTT

clone_size: -
d_call: -
v_call: TRBV25-1
j_call: TRBJ2-1
cdr3_aa: CASSETLLAAHNEQFF
cdr3_nt: TGTGCCAGCAGTGAGACCCTGTTAGCGGCCCACAATGAGCAGTTCTTC

clone_size: -
d_call: TRBD1
v_call: TRBV20-1
j_call: TRBJ1-1
cdr3_aa: CSAAGGTEAFF
cdr3_nt: TGCAGTGCTGCAGGGGGCACTGAAGCTTTCTTT

clone_size: -
d_call: TRBD2
v_call: TRBV24-1
j_call: TRBJ2-1
cdr3_aa: CATSDLVTSGPSSYNEQFF
cdr3_nt: TGTGCCACCAGTGATTTGGTCACTAGCGGGCCTAGCTCCTACAATGAGCAGTTCTTC

clone_size: once
d_call: -
v_call: TRBV4-2
j_call: TRBJ2-3
cdr3_aa: CASSQDQEDTQYF
cdr3_nt: TGTGCCAGCAGCCAAGACCAGGAAGATACGCAGTATTTT

clone_size: -
d_call: -
v_call: TRBV15
j_call: TRBJ1-2
cdr3_aa: CATSRESYGYTF
cdr3_nt: TGTGCCACCAGCAGAGAGAGCTATGGCTACACCTTC

clone_size: -
d_call: -
v_call: TRBV6-5
j_call: TRBJ2-2
cdr3_aa: CASRRSNSPTGELFF
cdr3_nt: TGTGCCAGCCGGAGGAGTAACTCCCCCACCGGGGAGCTGTTTTTT

clone_size: -
d_call: TRBD1
v_call: TRBV28
j_call: TRBJ1-6
cdr3_aa: CASSFLTGAGSPLHF
cdr3_nt: TGTGCCAGCAGTTTTTTGACAGGGGCAGGTTCACCCCTCCACTTT

clone_size: -
d_call: TRBD1
v_call: TRBV7-9
j_call: TRBJ2-7
cdr3_aa: CASSLSGTDYEQYF
cdr3_nt: TGTGCCAGCAGCTTATCCGGGACAGACTACGAGCAGTACTTC

clone_size: once
d_call: TRBD1
v_call: TRBV13
j_call: TRBJ1-6
cdr3_aa: CASSPTGQGHPRNSPLHF
cdr3_nt: TGTGCCAGCAGTCCCACGGGACAGGGCCACCCACGTAATTCACCCCTCCACTTT

clone_size: -
d_call: -
v_call: TRBV19
j_call: TRBJ1-1
cdr3_aa: CASSGGGAEAFF
cdr3_nt: TGTGCCAGTAGCGGAGGAGGGGCCGAAGCTTTCTTT

clone_size: -
d_call: -
v_call: TRBV5-6
j_call: TRBJ1-6
cdr3_aa: CASSLMVGYNSPLHF
cdr3_nt: TGTGCCAGCAGCTTGATGGTCGGCTATAATTCACCCCTCCACTTT

clone_size: -
d_call: TRBD2
v_call: TRBV5-1
j_call: TRBJ2-7
cdr3_aa: CASSPGIAGYEQYF
cdr3_nt: TGCGCCAGCAGCCCTGGTATAGCGGGTTACGAGCAGTACTTC

clone_size: -
d_call: -
v_call: TRBV24-1
j_call: TRBJ1-6
cdr3_aa: CATSDSGHYNSPLHF
cdr3_nt: TGTGCCACCAGTGATTCGGGACATTATAATTCACCCCTCCACTTT

clone_size: -
d_call: -
v_call: TRBV7-3
j_call: TRBJ1-2
cdr3_aa: CASSPSSNYGYTF
cdr3_nt: TGTGCCAGCAGCCCGTCTTCTAACTATGGCTACACCTTC